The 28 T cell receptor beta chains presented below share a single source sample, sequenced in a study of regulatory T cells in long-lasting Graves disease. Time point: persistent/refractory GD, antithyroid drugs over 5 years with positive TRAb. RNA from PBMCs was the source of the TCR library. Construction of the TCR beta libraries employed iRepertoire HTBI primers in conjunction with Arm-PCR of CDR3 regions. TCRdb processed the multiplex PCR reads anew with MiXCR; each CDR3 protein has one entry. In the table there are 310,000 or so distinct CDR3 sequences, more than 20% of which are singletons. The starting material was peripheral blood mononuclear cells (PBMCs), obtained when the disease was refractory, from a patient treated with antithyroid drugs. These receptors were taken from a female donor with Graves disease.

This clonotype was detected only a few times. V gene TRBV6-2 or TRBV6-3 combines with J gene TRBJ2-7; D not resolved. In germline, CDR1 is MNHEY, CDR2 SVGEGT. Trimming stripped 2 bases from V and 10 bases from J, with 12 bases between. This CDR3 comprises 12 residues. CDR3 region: CASSYPDSPQYF. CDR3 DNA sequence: TGTGCCAGCAGTTACCCCGACTCACCCCAGTACTTC.

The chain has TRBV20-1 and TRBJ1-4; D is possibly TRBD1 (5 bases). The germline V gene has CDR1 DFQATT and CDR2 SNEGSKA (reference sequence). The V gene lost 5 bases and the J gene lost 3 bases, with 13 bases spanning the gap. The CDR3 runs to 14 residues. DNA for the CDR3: TGCAGTGCTTCCACGGGGGAGGCTAATGAAAAACTGTTTTTT. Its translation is CSASTGEANEKLFF.

The CDR3 DNA reads as TGTGCCAGCAGCTTGCCTCTTAGCGGCCAAGAGACCCAGTACTTC. Protein product: CASSLPLSGQETQYF. The chain carries TRBV5-6 and TRBJ2-5; D is possibly TRBD2 (6 bases). The CDR3 is 15 residues long. V was clipped by 1 base and J by 1 base, with 11 bases between them. Germline lookup yields CDR1 SGHDT and CDR2 YYEEEE.

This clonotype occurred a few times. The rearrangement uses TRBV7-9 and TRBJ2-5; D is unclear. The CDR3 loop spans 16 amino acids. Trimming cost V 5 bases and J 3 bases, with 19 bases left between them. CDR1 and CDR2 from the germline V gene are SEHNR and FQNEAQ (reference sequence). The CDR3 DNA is TGTGCCAGCAGCCCCCGGCAGGCCGACCAGAAAGAGACCCAGTACTTC. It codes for CASSPRQADQKETQYF.

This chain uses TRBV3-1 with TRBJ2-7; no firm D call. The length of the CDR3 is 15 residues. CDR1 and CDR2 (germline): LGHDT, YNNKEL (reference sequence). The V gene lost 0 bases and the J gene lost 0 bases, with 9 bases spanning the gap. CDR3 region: CASSQDRLGSYEQYF. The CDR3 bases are TGTGCCAGCAGCCAAGACAGACTGGGCTCCTACGAGCAGTACTTC.

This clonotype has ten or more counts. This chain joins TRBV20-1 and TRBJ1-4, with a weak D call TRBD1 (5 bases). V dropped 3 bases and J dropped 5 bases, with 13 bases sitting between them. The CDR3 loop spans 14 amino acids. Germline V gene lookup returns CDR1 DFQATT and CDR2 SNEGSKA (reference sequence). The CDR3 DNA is TGCAGTGCTAGGGTATCGGGGGTAAATGAAAAACTGTTTTTT. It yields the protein CSARVSGVNEKLFF.

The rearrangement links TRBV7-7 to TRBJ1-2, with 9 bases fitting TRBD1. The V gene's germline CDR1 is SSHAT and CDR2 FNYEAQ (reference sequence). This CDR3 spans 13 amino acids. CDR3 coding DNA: TGTGCTCCCCGGGACAGGGTTGTCTATGGCTACACCTTC. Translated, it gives CAPRDRVVYGYTF.

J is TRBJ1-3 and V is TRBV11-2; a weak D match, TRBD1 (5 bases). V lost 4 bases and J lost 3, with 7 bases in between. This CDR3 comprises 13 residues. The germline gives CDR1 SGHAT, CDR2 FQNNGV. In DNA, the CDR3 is TGTGCCAGCAGCTGGGACCGTGGAAACACCATATATTTT. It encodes CASSWDRGNTIYF.

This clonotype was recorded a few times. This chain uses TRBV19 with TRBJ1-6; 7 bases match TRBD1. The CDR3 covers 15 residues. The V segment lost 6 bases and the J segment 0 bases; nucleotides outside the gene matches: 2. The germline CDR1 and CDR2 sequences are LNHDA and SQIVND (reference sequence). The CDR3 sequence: CASRTGSSYNSPLHF. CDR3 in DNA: TGTGCCAGTAGGACAGGGAGCTCCTATAATTCACCCCTCCACTTT.

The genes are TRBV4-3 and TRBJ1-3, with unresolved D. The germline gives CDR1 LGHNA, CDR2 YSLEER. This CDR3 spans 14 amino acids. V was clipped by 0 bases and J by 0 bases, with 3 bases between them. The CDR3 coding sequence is TGCGCCAGCAGCCAAGATTTCTCTGGAAACACCATATATTTT. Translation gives CASSQDFSGNTIYF.

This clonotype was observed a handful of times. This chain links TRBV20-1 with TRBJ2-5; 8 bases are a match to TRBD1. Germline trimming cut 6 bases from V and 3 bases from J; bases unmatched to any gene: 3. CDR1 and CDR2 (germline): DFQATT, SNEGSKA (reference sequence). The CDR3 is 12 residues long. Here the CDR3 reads CSAPGQEETQYF. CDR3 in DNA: TGCAGTGCCCCGGGACAGGAAGAGACCCAGTACTTC.

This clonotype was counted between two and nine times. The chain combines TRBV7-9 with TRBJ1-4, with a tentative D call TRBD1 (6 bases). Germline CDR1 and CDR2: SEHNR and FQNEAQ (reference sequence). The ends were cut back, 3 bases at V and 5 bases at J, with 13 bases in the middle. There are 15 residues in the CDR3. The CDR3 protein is CASSLSRGVNEKLFF. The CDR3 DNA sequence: TGTGCCAGCAGCTTGAGTAGGGGGGTAAATGAAAAACTGTTTTTT.

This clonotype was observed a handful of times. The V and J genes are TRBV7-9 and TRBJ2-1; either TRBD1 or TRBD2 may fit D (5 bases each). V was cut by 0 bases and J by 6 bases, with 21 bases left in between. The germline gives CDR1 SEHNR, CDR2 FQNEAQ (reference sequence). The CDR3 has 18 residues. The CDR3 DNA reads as TGTGCCAGCAGCTTAGCATCCTCCTACCTAGCTGGGGCCAATGAGCAGTTCTTC. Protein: CASSLASSYLAGANEQFF.

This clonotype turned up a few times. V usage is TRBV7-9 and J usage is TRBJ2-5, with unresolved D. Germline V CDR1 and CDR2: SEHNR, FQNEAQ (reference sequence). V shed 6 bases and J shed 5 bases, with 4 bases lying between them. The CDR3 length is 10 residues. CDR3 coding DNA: TGTGCCAGCAGTACGGAGACCCAGTACTTC. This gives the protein CASSTETQYF.

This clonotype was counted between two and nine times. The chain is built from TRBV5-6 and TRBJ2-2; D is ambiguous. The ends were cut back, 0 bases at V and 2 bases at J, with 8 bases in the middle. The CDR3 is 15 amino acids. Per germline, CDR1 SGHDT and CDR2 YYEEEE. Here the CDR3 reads CASSLGRPNTGELFF. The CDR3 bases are TGTGCCAGCAGCTTGGGGCGGCCTAACACCGGGGAGCTGTTTTTT.

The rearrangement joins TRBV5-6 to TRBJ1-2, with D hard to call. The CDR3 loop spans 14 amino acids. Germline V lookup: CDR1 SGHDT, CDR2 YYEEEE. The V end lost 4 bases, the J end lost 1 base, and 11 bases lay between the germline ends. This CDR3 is CASSNPTGNYGYTF. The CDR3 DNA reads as TGTGCCAGCAGCAACCCTACTGGTAACTATGGCTACACCTTC. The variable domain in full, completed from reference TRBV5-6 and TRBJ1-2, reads DAGVTQSPTHLIKTRGQQVTLRCSPKSGHDTVSWYQQALGQGPQFIFQYYEEEERQRGNFPDRFSGHQFPNYSSELNVNALLLGDSALYLCASSNPTGNYGYTFGSGTRLTVV.

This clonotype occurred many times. CDR3: CASSRQGTGGYTF. The CDR3 coding sequence is TGTGCCAGCAGTAGACAGGGAACGGGTGGCTACACCTTC. The rearrangement links TRBV28 to TRBJ1-2; 7 bases are shared with TRBD1. The length of the CDR3 is 13 residues. CDR1 and CDR2 from the germline V gene are MDHEN and SYDVKM. The V gene end was trimmed by 5 bases and the J gene end by 7 bases; junction bases not matched to a gene: 7.

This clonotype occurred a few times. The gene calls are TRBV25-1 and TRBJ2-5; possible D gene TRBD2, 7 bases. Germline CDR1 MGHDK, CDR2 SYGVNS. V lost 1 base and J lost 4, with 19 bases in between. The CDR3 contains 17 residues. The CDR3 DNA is TGTGCCAGCAGTGAATCCCGCGGGGGCAGGGGATCAGAGACCCAGTACTTC. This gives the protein CASSESRGGRGSETQYF.

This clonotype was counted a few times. The CDR3 protein is CAWRDNTEAFF. In nucleotides, the CDR3 is TGTGCCTGGAGGGATAACACTGAAGCTTTCTTT. The chain couples TRBV30 to TRBJ1-1, with D hard to call. CDR1 and CDR2 (germline): GTSNPN, SVGIG (reference sequence). Trimming removed 3 bases from V and 2 bases from J, with 4 bases in between. This CDR3 region has 11 residues.

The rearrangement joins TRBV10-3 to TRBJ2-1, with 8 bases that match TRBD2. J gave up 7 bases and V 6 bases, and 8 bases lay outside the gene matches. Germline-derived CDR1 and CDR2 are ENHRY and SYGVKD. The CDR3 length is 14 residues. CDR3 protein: CAIRAPGLGNEQFF. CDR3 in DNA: TGTGCCATCAGAGCCCCGGGACTAGGTAATGAGCAGTTCTTC.

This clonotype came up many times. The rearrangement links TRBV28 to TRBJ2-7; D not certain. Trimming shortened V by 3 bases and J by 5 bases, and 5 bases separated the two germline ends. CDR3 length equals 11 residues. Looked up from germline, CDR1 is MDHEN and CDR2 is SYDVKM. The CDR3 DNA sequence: TGTGCCAGCAGTTTGAGAGACGAGCAGTACTTC. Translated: CASSLRDEQYF. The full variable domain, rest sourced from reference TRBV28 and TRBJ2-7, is DVKVTQSSRYLVKRTGEKVFLECVQDMDHENMFWYRQDPGLGLRLIYFSYDVKMKEKGDIPEGYSVSREKKERFSLILESASTNQTSMYLCASSLRDEQYFGPGTRLTVT.

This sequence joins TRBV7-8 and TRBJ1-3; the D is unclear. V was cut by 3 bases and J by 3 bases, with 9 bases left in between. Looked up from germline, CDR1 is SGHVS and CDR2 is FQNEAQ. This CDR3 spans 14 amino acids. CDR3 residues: CASSFEGIGNTIYF. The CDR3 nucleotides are TGTGCCAGCAGCTTCGAGGGTATTGGAAACACCATATATTTT. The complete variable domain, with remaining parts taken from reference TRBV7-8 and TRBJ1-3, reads GAGVSQSPRYKVAKRGQDVALRCDPISGHVSLFWYQQALGQGPEFLTYFQNEAQLDKSGLPSDRFFAERPEGSVSTLKIQRTQQEDSAVYLCASSFEGIGNTIYFGEGSWLTVV.

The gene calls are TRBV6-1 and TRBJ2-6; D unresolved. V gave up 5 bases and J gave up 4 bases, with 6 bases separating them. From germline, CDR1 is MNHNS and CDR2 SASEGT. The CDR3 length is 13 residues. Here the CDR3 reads CASSKSGANVLTF. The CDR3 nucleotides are TGTGCCAGCAGTAAATCCGGGGCCAACGTCCTGACTTTC.

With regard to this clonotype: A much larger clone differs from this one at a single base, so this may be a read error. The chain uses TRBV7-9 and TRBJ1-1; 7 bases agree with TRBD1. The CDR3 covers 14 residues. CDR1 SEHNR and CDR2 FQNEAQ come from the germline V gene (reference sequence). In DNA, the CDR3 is TGTGCCAACAGCTCAGTTGGGACAGACACTGAAGCTTTCTTT. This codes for CANSSVGTDTEAFF.

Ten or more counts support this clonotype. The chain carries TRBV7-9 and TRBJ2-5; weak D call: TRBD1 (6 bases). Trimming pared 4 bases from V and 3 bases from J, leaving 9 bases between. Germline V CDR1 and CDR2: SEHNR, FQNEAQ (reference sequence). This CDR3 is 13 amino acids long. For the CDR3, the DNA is TGTGCCAGCAGCTATTGGACAGAAGAGACCCAGTACTTC. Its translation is CASSYWTEETQYF.

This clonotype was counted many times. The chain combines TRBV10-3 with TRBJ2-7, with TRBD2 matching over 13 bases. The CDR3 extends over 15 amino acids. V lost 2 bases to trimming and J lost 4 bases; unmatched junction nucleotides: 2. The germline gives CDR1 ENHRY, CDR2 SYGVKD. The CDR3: CAISEGLAGAYEQYF. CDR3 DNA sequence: TGTGCCATCAGTGAGGGACTAGCGGGAGCTTACGAGCAGTACTTC.

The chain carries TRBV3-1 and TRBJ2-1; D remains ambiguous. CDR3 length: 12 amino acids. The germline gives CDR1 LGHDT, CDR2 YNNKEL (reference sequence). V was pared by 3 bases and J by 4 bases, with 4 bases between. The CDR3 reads CASSHYYNEQFF. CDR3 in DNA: TGTGCCAGCAGCCACTATTACAATGAGCAGTTCTTC.

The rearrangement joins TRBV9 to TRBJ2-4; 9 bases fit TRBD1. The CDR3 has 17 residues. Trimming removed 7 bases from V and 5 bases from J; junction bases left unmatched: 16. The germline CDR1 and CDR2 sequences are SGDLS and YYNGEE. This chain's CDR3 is CASSRSLGQGGENIQYF. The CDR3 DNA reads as TGTGCCAGCTCACGGAGCCTGGGACAGGGAGGTGAAAACATTCAGTACTTC.